This TCR beta chain stems from a study of blood T cell repertoires in COVID-19. The wider study: In each case, the material was cDNA or gDNA derived from T cells, B-cell-depleted T cells, or PBMCs.

V lost 6 bases to trimming and J lost 1 base, with 11 bases between them. This CDR3 contains 14 residues. Germline assignment: CDR1 ENHRY and CDR2 SYGVKD. This clone was seen just once. In the source study's methods: For nucleated cells, counts were estimated from reference gene primer amplification. Data came from immunoSEQ multiplex PCR; TCRdb stores just in-frame clones and leaves some out. V and J calls and clone size come straight from that table; D and trimming were deduced from the DNA. The data contain approximately 180,000 clones, roughly 87% of them singletons. The chain carries TRBV10-3 and TRBJ2-3; D gene uncertain. The clonotype originates from a woman in her forties or fifties with acute or convalescent COVID-19. Material: peripheral blood. CDR3 amino acids: CAIRQSEGTDTQYF. For the CDR3, the DNA is TGTGCCATCAGGCAGTCTGAGGGCACAGATACGCAGTATTTT.